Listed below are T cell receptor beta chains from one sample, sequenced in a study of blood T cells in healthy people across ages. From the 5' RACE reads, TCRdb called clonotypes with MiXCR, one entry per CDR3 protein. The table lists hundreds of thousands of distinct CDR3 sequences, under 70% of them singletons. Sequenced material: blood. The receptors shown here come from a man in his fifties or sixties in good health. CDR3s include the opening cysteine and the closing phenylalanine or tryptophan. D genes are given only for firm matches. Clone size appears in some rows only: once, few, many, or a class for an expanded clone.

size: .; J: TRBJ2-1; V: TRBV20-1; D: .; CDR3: CSAQDYNEQFF; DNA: TGCAGTGCTCAGGACTACAATGAGCAGTTCTTC
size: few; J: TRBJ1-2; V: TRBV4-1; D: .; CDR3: CASSQDSEYGYTF; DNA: TGCGCCAGCAGCCAAGACTCAGAGTATGGCTACACCTTC
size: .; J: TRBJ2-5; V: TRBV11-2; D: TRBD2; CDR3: CASSLDVSGTSGEQETQYF; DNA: TGTGCCAGCAGCTTAGATGTTTCAGGGACTAGCGGGGAACAAGAGACCCAGTACTTC
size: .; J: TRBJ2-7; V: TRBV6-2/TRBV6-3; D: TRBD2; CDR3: CANSLLAGAPYEQYF; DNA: TGTGCCAACAGCTTACTAGCGGGGGCCCCCTACGAGCAGTACTTC
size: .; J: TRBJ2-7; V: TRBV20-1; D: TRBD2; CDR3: CSATGTSGGAVQYF; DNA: TGCAGTGCTACCGGGACTAGCGGGGGGGCCGTGCAGTACTTC
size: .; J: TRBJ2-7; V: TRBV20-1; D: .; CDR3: CSAPGTSPYEQYF; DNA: TGCAGTGCGCCCGGGACGTCGCCCTACGAGCAGTACTTC
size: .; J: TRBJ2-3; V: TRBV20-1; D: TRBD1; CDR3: CSARLQGVVTDTQYF; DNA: TGCAGTGCTAGACTACAGGGGGTTGTCACAGATACGCAGTATTTT
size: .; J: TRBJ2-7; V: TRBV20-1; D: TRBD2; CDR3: CSARGTSGPTVYEQYF; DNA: TGCAGTGCTAGAGGGACTAGCGGGCCTACGGTATACGAGCAGTACTTC
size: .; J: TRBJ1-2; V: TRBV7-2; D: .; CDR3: CASSLAGGQTGGNYGYTF; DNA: TGTGCCAGCAGCTTAGCGGGGGGGCAGACGGGCGGTAACTATGGCTACACCTTC
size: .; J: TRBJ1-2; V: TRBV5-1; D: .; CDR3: CASSVGGSNYGYTF; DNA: TGCGCCAGCAGCGTGGGCGGATCTAACTATGGCTACACCTTC
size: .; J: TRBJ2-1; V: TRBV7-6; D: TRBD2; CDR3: CACSLVQLAGGPPPEQFF; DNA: TGTGCCTGCAGCTTAGTACAACTAGCGGGGGGGCCTCCCCCTGAGCAGTTCTTC
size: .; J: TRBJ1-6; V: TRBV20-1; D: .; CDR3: CSVNRGADSPLHF; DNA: TGCAGTGTCAACCGGGGGGCTGATTCACCCCTCCACTTT
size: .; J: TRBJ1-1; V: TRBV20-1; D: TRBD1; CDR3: CSAVTGGNTEAFF; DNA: TGCAGTGCCGTCACAGGGGGCAACACTGAAGCTTTCTTT
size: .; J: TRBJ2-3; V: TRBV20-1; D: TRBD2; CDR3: CSASGGRLAGAVTASTDTQYF; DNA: TGCAGTGCTAGTGGCGGGCGACTAGCGGGGGCCGTGACCGCTAGCACAGATACGCAGTATTTT
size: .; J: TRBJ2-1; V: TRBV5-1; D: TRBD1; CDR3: CASSPYTGGGYVEQFF; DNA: TGCGCCAGCAGCCCCTACACAGGGGGCGGATATGTTGAGCAGTTCTTC
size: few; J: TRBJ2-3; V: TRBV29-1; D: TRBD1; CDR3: CSVVKGATTDTQYF; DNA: TGCAGCGTTGTAAAGGGGGCCACCACAGATACGCAGTATTTT
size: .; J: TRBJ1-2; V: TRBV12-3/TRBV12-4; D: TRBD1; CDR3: CASRPPTGIGGYTF; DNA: TGTGCCAGCAGACCGCCGACAGGGATAGGGGGCTACACCTTC
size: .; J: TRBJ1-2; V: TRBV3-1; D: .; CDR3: CASSQAASTDYTF; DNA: TGTGCCAGCAGCCAAGCGGCCAGCACGGACTACACCTTC
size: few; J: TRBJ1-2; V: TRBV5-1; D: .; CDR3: CASSLAPAVNYGYTF; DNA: TGCGCCAGCAGCTTGGCCCCGGCAGTCAACTATGGCTACACCTTC
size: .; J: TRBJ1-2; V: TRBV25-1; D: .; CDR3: CASSERRWDTRGYTF; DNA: TGTGCCAGCAGTGAACGTCGGTGGGACACGAGAGGCTACACCTTC
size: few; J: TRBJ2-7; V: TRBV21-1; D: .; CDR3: CASSKCHGGGVTYEQYF; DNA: TGTGCCAGCAGCAAATGCCACGGAGGGGGGGTAACCTACGAGCAGTACTTC
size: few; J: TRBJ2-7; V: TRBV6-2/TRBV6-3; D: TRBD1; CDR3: CASGQGGHEQYF; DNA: TGTGCCAGCGGACAGGGGGGCCACGAGCAGTACTTC
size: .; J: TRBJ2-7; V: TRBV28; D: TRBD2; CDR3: CASSPGLAGHEQYF; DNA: TGTGCCAGCAGTCCGGGACTAGCGGGGCACGAGCAGTACTTC
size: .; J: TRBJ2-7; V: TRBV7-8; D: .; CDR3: CASSPRVLSEQYF; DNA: TGTGCCAGCAGCCCACGCGTACTCTCCGAGCAGTACTTC
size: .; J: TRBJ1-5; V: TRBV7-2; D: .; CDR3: CASSPDDGHQPQHF; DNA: TGTGCCAGCAGCCCGGACGACGGCCATCAGCCCCAGCATTTT
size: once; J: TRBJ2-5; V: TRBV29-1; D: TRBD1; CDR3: CSARQGAQEAQYF; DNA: TGCAGCGCCCGACAGGGTGCCCAAGAGGCCCAGTACTTC
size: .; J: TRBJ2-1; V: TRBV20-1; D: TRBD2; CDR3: CSARDAGGLGEQFF; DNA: TGCAGTGCTAGAGATGCGGGGGGGCTCGGTGAGCAGTTCTTC
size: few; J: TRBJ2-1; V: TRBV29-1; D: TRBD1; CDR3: CSVDRTGSYNEQFF; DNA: TGCAGCGTTGATAGGACAGGATCCTACAATGAGCAGTTCTTC
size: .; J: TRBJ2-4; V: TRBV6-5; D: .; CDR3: CASSYSPLGAKNIQYF; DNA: TGTGCCAGCAGTTACTCGCCTCTAGGGGCCAAAAACATTCAGTACTTC
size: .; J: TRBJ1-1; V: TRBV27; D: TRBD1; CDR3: CASSLGTGGTEAFF; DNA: TGTGCCAGCAGTTTAGGGACAGGGGGCACTGAAGCTTTCTTT
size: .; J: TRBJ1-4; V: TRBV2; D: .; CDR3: CASSDGGFGNEKLFF; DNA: TGTGCCAGCAGTGACGGGGGGTTTGGTAATGAAAAACTGTTTTTT
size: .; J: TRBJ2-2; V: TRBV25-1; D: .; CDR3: CASSEREHGELFF; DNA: TGTGCCAGCAGTGAACGGGAGCACGGGGAGCTGTTTTTT
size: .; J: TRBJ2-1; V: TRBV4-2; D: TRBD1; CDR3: CASSQDGTGGAESYNEQFF; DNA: TGTGCCAGCAGCCAAGATGGGACAGGGGGCGCCGAGTCCTACAATGAGCAGTTCTTC
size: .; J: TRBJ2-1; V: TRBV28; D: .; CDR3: CASSPADRGNNEQFF; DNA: TGTGCCAGCAGTCCAGCCGACCGGGGGAACAATGAGCAGTTCTTC
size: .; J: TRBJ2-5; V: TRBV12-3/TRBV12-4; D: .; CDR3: CASSPSGSQTQYF; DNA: TGTGCCAGCAGCCCCTCCGGGAGTCAGACCCAGTACTTC
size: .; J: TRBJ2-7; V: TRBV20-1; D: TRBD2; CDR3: CSAHNLKASGNYEQYF; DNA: TGCAGTGCTCACAATCTGAAGGCTAGCGGAAACTACGAGCAGTACTTC
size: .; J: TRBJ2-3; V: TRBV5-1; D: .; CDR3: CASSLAPSNTQYF; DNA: TGCGCCAGCAGCTTGGCCCCCAGTAATACGCAGTATTTT
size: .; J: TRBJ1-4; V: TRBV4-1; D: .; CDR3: CASSHPPGQSNEKLFF; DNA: TGCGCCAGCAGCCATCCCCCCGGACAGTCTAATGAAAAACTGTTTTTT
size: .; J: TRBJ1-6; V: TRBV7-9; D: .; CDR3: CASSFERPGAYSRAPLHF; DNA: TGTGCCAGCAGCTTCGAACGACCCGGGGCCTATAGCCGAGCACCCCTCCACTTT
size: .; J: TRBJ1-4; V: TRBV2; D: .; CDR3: CASSAGRVGEKLFF; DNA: TGTGCCAGCAGCGCGGGGCGGGTCGGTGAAAAACTGTTTTTT
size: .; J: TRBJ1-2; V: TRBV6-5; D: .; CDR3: CASAKAGPRYGYTF; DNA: TGTGCCAGCGCCAAGGCCGGGCCACGCTATGGCTACACCTTC